The T cell receptor (beta chain) described here comes from a study of T cell changes during pregnancy in multiple sclerosis (dated by TCRdb to between 2018 and 2020). At the level of the whole study: Changes in the T cell repertoire over the course of pregnancy were examined in this study in women with multiple sclerosis.

CDR1 and CDR2 are read off the germline V gene (reference sequence) as LNHDA and SQIVND. Counted from cysteine to phenylalanine, this CDR3 has 14 amino acids. Only CDR3 DNA is held: 42 bases, read in frame from base 1. V and J lose 6 bases and 0 bases, and a span of 10 bases separates them. The library was produced with the immunoSEQ multiplex PCR assay. In TCRdb, the immuneACCESS table is reduced to in-frame sequences with V and J assigned. These tables do not hold every clone; where another copy was compared, an unresolved V gene accounts for under half, and the others remain unexplained. This sample holds roughly 110,000 clones; 92% were observed only once. 1.5% to 2% of the sample is taken by the ten largest. Points on this clone: Its antigen is still unknown. No base quality information exists; no much larger clone differs at one position.

This sequence originates from a female donor with multiple sclerosis, enrolled in a pregnancy study. The rearrangement joined TRBV19 to TRBJ2-3, with the D gene call left open. Sequences were derived from peripheral blood, sampled after pregnancy. The CDR3 corresponds to CASRVTVSTDTQYF. The nucleotide sequence reads TGTGCCAGTAGGGTTACAGTTAGCACAGATACGCAGTATTTT.